These 24 T cell receptor beta chains originate from one sample sequenced in a study of tumor and adjacent non-tumor tissue in lung cancer. RNA was extracted from bulk tissue without any cell sorting. More than 3 cm separated this lung sample from the edge of the tumor. Three rounds of nested PCR, following a modified ARM-PCR protocol, produced the TCRbeta library. MiXCR, applied by TCRdb to the multiplex PCR reads, yields one record per CDR3 protein. The sample records roughly 70,000 distinct CDR3 sequences, around 70% being singletons. The sequencing sample was made of distant non-tumor lung tissue. The origin of the receptors is a woman aged 45-59 years with non-small cell lung cancer.

Turning to this clonotype: Since the CDR3 does not end with the conserved phenylalanine or tryptophan, this likely comes from a read error. The CDR3 nucleotides are TGCGCCAGCGGCCAAGAATTGCGTTCCCGGGAGACCCAGTACCTC. Residues: CASGQELRSRETQYL. The rearrangement joins TRBV4-1 to TRBJ2-5; D is unresolved. CDR3 length: 15 residues. In germline, CDR1 is MGHRA, CDR2 YSYEKL.

Remarks on this clonotype: A junction end diverges from the germline sequence, so it may reflect a read error. The rearrangement joins TRBV20-1 to TRBJ2-1; 8 positions match TRBD2. Germline V CDR1 and CDR2: DFQATT, SNEGSKA (reference sequence). This CDR3 is built from 19 residues. This CDR3 is CGAREQGLRAGVAYNEQFF. CDR3 bases: TGCGGTGCTAGAGAGCAAGGTCTTCGAGCGGGAGTAGCATACAATGAGCAATTCTTC.

In regard to this clonotype: One end of the junction is discordant with germline, which a read error may explain. The gene calls are TRBV6-2 or TRBV6-3 and TRBJ1-1; weak D call: TRBD1 (5 bases). CDR1 is MNHEY and CDR2 is SVGEGT in the germline V gene. This CDR3 region has 15 residues. CDR3 amino acids: CASSGDRGEYTEAFF. In DNA, the CDR3 is TGTGCCAGCAGTGGTGACAGAGGCGAGTACACTGAGGCTTTCTTT.

The V and J genes are TRBV4-1 and TRBJ2-2; TRBD2 matches at 12 bases. Germline lookup yields CDR1 MGHRA and CDR2 YSYEKL. The CDR3 is 18 amino acids. V trimming: 2 bases; J trimming: 15 bases; junction bases outside the gene matches: 19. The CDR3 loop reads CASSQQVRTSGNTGDLFF. As DNA, the CDR3 is TGCGCCAGCAGCCAACAAGTTCGGACTAGCGGGAACACCGGGGACTTGTTTTTT.

Details on this clonotype: A read error may be the cause here, since a much bigger clone is one base away. The conserved phenylalanine or tryptophan normally closing the CDR3 is absent here, so this likely arose from a read error. The V call is TRBV6-1, the J call TRBJ2-7; D may be TRBD1 or TRBD2 (6 bases each). V shed 2 bases and J shed 4 bases, with 15 bases lying between them. The germline V gene has CDR1 MNHNS and CDR2 SASEGT. CDR3 length: 15 amino acids. This CDR3 reads CASSEWVGGKYEQYY. The CDR3 nucleotides are TGTGCCAGCAGTGAATGGGTAGGGGGGAAGTACGAGCAGTACTAC.

As for this clonotype: At one end, the junction sequence differs from germline, possibly due to a read error. CDR3 nucleotides: TGTGCTAGCAGCCTATTCGATAATGAGCAGTTCTTC. Residues: CASSLFDNEQFF. This sequence joins TRBV11-2 and TRBJ2-1; D gene uncertain. Germline loops: CDR1 SGHAT, CDR2 FQNNGV. This CDR3 is built from 12 residues.

The chain recombines TRBV18 with TRBJ1-2; 9 bases are a match to TRBD1. Germline CDR1 reads KGHSH; CDR2 reads LQKENI. The CDR3 consists of 16 residues. V dropped 2 bases and J dropped 3; count of bases not matched to a gene: 7. CDR3 amino acids: CASSPSGTGSHYGYTF. CDR3 DNA sequence: TGTGCCAGCTCACCATCCGGGACAGGGTCGCACTATGGCTACACCTTC.

Comment on this clonotype: A much more abundant neighbour one base away suggests this may be a read error. The chain carries TRBV12-3 or TRBV12-4 and TRBJ2-5; D gene ambiguous. The CDR3 loop spans 15 amino acids. V dropped 1 base and J dropped 9 bases, with 18 bases sitting between them. CDR3 DNA sequence: TGTGCCAGCAGTTTAGAAGGCCAGGCAACATTGGCCCAGTACTTC. Protein sequence: CASSLEGQATLAQYF.

Points on this clonotype: A read error may account for a junction end that differs from germline. The V gene is TRBV24-1, the J gene TRBJ2-1; weak D call: TRBD1 (6 bases). The CDR3 runs to 16 residues. Per germline, CDR1 KGHDR and CDR2 SFDVKD. The CDR3 DNA sequence: TGTGCCACCAGTGATTCCCGTGGGGGACAAGGCAATGAGCAGATCTTC. Its protein product is CATSDSRGGQGNEQIF.

On this clonotype itself: A much larger clone sits a single nucleotide away, making a read error possible. The chain couples TRBV6-6 to TRBJ1-5, with D perhaps matching TRBD1 (5 bases). Per germline, CDR1 MNHNY and CDR2 SVGAGI (reference sequence). This CDR3 region has 14 residues. Written as DNA, the CDR3 is TGTGCCAGCAGGGGGGAAACTAGCAATCAGTCCCAGCATTTT. Translated, it gives CASRGETSNQSQHF.

Concerning this clonotype itself: This may come from a read error, since a much larger clone is one base off. V gene TRBV6-1 combines with J gene TRBJ1-5; no clear D. CDR1 and CDR2 (germline): MNHNS, SASEGT. Trimming stripped 5 bases from V and 11 bases from J, with 16 bases between. This CDR3 has 13 residues. The CDR3 bases are TGTGCCAGCAGTATACAGAGTACGAGGGCCCAGCATTTT. Translation: CASSIQSTRAQHF.

Remarks on this clonotype: Given the absence of the conserved phenylalanine or tryptophan at the CDR3 end, a read error is likely. The limits of the CDR3 on the DNA are not certain, so only TCRdb's listed CDR3 is given. The chain combines TRBV20-1 with TRBJ2-3; no DNA check was done on the table's D call, TRBD2. Germline assignment: CDR1 DFQATT and CDR2 SNEGSKA (reference sequence). The CDR3 comprises 13 residues, both ends counted. The CDR3 protein is CSAMTGDTDTHYS.

This clonotype appeared once. Possible read error: a much larger clone is one base away. This chain joins TRBV10-3 and TRBJ2-5; D gene ambiguous. Germline assignment: CDR1 ENHRY and CDR2 SYGVKD. This CDR3 contains 14 residues. CDR3 coding DNA: TGTGCCGTCAGTGAGTCACGGCCCCAAGAGACCCAGTACTTC. Its translation: CAVSESRPQETQYF.

Comments on this clonotype: Since a much larger clone is just one base distant, this may be a read error. The CDR3 sequence: CASSYGTSAYKQYF. In DNA, the CDR3 is TGTGCCAGCAGTTACGGGACTAGCGCCTACAAGCAGTACTTC. The chain couples TRBV6-2 or TRBV6-3 to TRBJ2-7; TRBD2 matches 10 bases. The germline V gene encodes CDR1 MNHEY and CDR2 SVGEGT. The CDR3 contains 14 residues.

This CDR3 is CASSLVRGGYGYTF. The DNA of the CDR3 is TGCGCCAGCAGCTTGGTCAGGGGAGGCTATGGCTACACCTTC. The V gene is TRBV5-1, the J gene TRBJ1-2; a possible D gene is TRBD1 (6 bases). This CDR3 spans 14 amino acids. Germline V gives CDR1 SGHRS, CDR2 YFSETQ. V lost 0 bases to trimming and J lost 4 bases, with 10 bases between them.

The CDR3 nucleotides are TGTGCCAGCAGCTTATGGAGTAGATCTAGCGGATTTTACGAGCAGTACTTC. The encoded protein is CASSLWSRSSGFYEQYF. The rearrangement links TRBV11-2 to TRBJ2-7; 7 bases agree with TRBD2. V dropped 2 bases and J dropped 4; count of bases not matched to a gene: 14. The CDR3 loop spans 17 amino acids. Germline values: CDR1 SGHAT, CDR2 FQNNGV.

Comment on this clonotype: The germline gene is not matched at one end of the junction; a read error may be the cause. V is TRBV5-5 and J is TRBJ1-6, with 9 nucleotides matching TRBD1. This CDR3 has 16 amino acids. Per the germline V gene, CDR1 is SGHKS and CDR2 is YYEKEE (reference sequence). CDR3 amino acids: CGSSLSSTGGGSPLHF. The CDR3 nucleotides are TGTGGCAGCAGCTTGAGCTCGACAGGGGGTGGGTCACCCCTCCACTTT.

Details on this clonotype: The CDR3 end shows no conserved phenylalanine or tryptophan, and so a read error is likely. The limits of the CDR3 on the DNA are not certain, so only TCRdb's listed CDR3 is given. V is TRBV4-1 and J is TRBJ2-1; the D call in the table, TRBD1, was not verified against the DNA. The CDR3 adds up to 14 amino acids, both ends counted. The V gene's germline CDR1 is MGHRA and CDR2 YSYEKL. The CDR3 reads CASSQVRDRILRFS.

This clonotype turned up a few times. A read error may be the cause here, since a much bigger clone is one base away. The V call is TRBV12-3 or TRBV12-4, the J call TRBJ2-7; 8 bases match TRBD1. CDR3 size: 13 residues. The CDR3 is CASSQGQAYEHYF. The CDR3 region has the DNA TGTGCCAGCAGTCAGGGACAGGCCTACGAGCACTACTTC.

In its sample, this clonotype was seen a few times. A single base separates this from a much larger clone, so it may be a read error. V gene TRBV20-1 combines with J gene TRBJ1-4; D gene ambiguous. The CDR3 sequence is 12 residues long. From germline, CDR1 is DFQATT and CDR2 SNEGSKA (reference sequence). The CDR3 reads CSTRDGNEKLFF. In nucleotides, the CDR3 is TGCAGTACTAGAGACGGGAATGAAAAACTGTTTTTT.

This clonotype was recorded once. This chain uses TRBV29-1 with TRBJ2-1; 9 bases are a match to TRBD1. The CDR3 length is 14 residues. Germline values: CDR1 SQVTM, CDR2 ANQGSEA. Trimming at V came to 2 bases and at J to 9 bases, leaving 8 bases not matched to a gene. CDR3 bases: TGCAGCGTTGAAAGGCCGGGACAGGGCTTTGAGCAGTTCTTC. Translating it yields CSVERPGQGFEQFF.

Comment on this clonotype: At one end the junction does not follow the germline gene, possibly because of a read error. This chain joins TRBV11-2 and TRBJ2-7; TRBD1 matches 8 bases. This CDR3 contains 15 residues. CDR1 SGHAT and CDR2 FQNNGV come from the germline V gene. CDR3 protein: CATSSGTGLTYKQYF. CDR3 bases: TGTGCCACCAGCTCGGGGACAGGCCTGACCTACAAGCAGTACTTC.

V usage is TRBV6-5 and J usage is TRBJ1-6; tentatively, D is TRBD1 (6 bases). This CDR3 is built from 15 residues. The V end was cut by 2 bases, the J end by 16 bases, with 21 bases between. Germline CDR1 and CDR2: MNHEY and SVGAGI. The CDR3 bases are TGTGCCAGCAGTTACACTACAGGGACTAATTCATCACTCCACTTT. Amino acid sequence: CASSYTTGTNSSLHF.

Concerning this clonotype itself: Germline is not matched at one junction end, which may reflect a read error. The chain couples TRBV4-2 to TRBJ2-1; 7 nucleotides agree with TRBD2. Germline V lookup: CDR1 LGHNA, CDR2 YNFKEQ. This CDR3 has 17 residues. The CDR3 loop reads CASSQVSAGGSLYEQFF. In DNA, the CDR3 is TGTGCCAGCAGCCAAGTTTCGGCTGGCGGGAGTTTGTATGAACAGTTCTTC.